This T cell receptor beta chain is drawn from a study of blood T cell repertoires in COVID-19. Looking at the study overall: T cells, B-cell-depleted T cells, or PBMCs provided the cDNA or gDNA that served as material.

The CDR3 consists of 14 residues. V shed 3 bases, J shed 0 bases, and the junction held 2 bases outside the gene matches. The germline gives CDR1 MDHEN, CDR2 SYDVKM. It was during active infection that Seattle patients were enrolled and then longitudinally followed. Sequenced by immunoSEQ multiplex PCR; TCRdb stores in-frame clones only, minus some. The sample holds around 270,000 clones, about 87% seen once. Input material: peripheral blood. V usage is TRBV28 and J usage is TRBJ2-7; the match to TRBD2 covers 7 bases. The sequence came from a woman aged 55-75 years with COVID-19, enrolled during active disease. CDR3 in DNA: TGTGCCAGCAGTTTCGGGGGGAGCTCCTACGAGCAGTACTTC. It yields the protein CASSFGGSSYEQYF.